The 12 T cell receptor beta chains in this list originate from one sample, sequenced in a study of OX40 agonist ivuxolimab in advanced cancers. Clones were read by immunoSEQ multiplex PCR, and TCRdb kept only the in-frame ones, dropping some. The table shows roughly 92,000 clones, with almost 90% occurring only once. Sample: CD4+ or CD8+ T cells sorted from blood, taken in a trial of the OX40 agonist ivuxolimab. All receptors come from an adult with an advanced solid tumor such as melanoma, head and neck, liver or kidney cancer.

The chain recombines TRBV30 with TRBJ2-1, with D perhaps TRBD2 (5 bases). Germline loops: CDR1 GTSNPN, CDR2 SVGIG (reference sequence). There are 13 residues in the CDR3. The germline V and J ends were trimmed by 1 base and 4 bases, with 8 bases remaining between them. The chain's CDR3 is CAWSGAGYNEQFF. The DNA for the CDR3 is TGTGCCTGGAGTGGGGCGGGTTACAATGAGCAGTTCTTC.

The CDR3 DNA reads TGTGCCACCAGCAGGGTGGGAGGGCCGGGGAATGAGCAGTTCTTC. It codes for CATSRVGGPGNEQFF. J is TRBJ2-1 and V is TRBV15; TRBD2 matches at 7 bases. The germline CDR1 and CDR2 sequences are LNHNV and YYDKDF (reference sequence). The length of the CDR3 is 15 residues. The trim removed 3 bases at V and 7 bases at J, leaving 9 bases unmatched.

This chain joins TRBV6-1 and TRBJ2-7, with TRBD2 as a possible D gene (5 bases). Germline values: CDR1 MNHNS, CDR2 SASEGT. Trimming stripped 4 bases from V and 4 bases from J, with 5 bases between. The CDR3 loop spans 11 amino acids. The CDR3 region is CASSGRYEQYF. Here the CDR3 DNA reads TGTGCCAGCAGTGGGAGGTACGAGCAGTACTTC.

The V gene is TRBV29-1, the J gene TRBJ1-2; 8 nucleotides align to TRBD1. The ends lost 6 bases at V and 8 bases at J; junction bases unmatched: 11. The V gene's germline CDR1 is SQVTM and CDR2 ANQGSEA. This CDR3 spans 13 amino acids. CDR3 region: CSVDRGRYGGYTF. Here the CDR3 DNA reads TGCAGCGTAGACAGGGGACGTTATGGGGGCTACACCTTC.

The J gene is TRBJ2-7, the V gene TRBV29-1; D may match TRBD1 or TRBD2 (6 bases each). In germline, CDR1 is SQVTM, CDR2 ANQGSEA. CDR3 length equals 14 residues. With 4 bases removed from V and 4 bases from J, the gap between germline ends came to 17 bases. CDR3 coding DNA: TGCAGCGTTGGCCGTACAGGGACTGGTTACGAGCAGTACTTC. It codes for CSVGRTGTGYEQYF.

This chain joins TRBV5-1 and TRBJ2-6; D not resolved. The CDR3 loop spans 13 amino acids. The V and J ends lost 4 bases and 12 bases respectively, with 14 bases between them. Germline CDR1 reads SGHRS; CDR2 reads YFSETQ. CDR3 sequence: CASSAPPTPVLTF. The CDR3 DNA is TGCGCCAGCAGCGCCCCACCTACTCCCGTCCTGACTTTC.

The chain couples TRBV6-1 to TRBJ1-2; D gene ambiguous. This CDR3 has 14 residues. V lost 6 bases and J 4 bases, leaving 15 bases between the germline ends. Germline V gene lookup returns CDR1 MNHNS and CDR2 SASEGT. Written as DNA, the CDR3 is TGTGCCAGCAGACAAACCGGGAGTACCTATGGCTACACCTTC. It yields the protein CASRQTGSTYGYTF.

V usage is TRBV7-3 and J usage is TRBJ2-7; the D gene is possibly TRBD1 (6 bases). V lost 5 bases to trimming and J lost 4 bases, with 12 bases between them. Germline CDR1 SGHTA, CDR2 FQGTGA. The CDR3 consists of 13 residues. Here the CDR3 reads CASSQQGGYEQYF. DNA for the CDR3: TGTGCCAGCAGCCAACAGGGCGGATACGAGCAGTACTTC.

The V call is TRBV5-1, the J call TRBJ2-5, with 11 nucleotides matching TRBD2. The CDR3 spans 15 residues. From germline, CDR1 is SGHRS and CDR2 YFSETQ. V was clipped by 4 bases and J by 4 bases; unmatched bases: 6. The CDR3 DNA follows: TGCGCCAGCAGCGGGTCTAGCGGGGGGACAGAGACCCAGTACTTC. Amino acid sequence: CASSGSSGGTETQYF. Full variable domain (remainder filled in from reference TRBV5-1 and TRBJ2-5): KAGVTQTPRYLIKTRGQQVTLSCSPISGHRSVSWYQQTPGQGLQFLFEYFSETQRNKGNFPGRFSGRQFSNSRSEMNVSTLELGDSALYLCASSGSSGGTETQYFGPGTRLLVL.

The V and J genes are TRBV11-2 and TRBJ1-2, with 8 bases lining up with TRBD1. Germline lookup yields CDR1 SGHAT and CDR2 FQNNGV. The trim removed 5 bases at V and 1 base at J, leaving 6 bases unmatched. This CDR3 is built from 15 residues. The CDR3 DNA sequence: TGTGCCAGCAGCACCTGGACAGGGATTAACTATGGCTACACCTTC. Protein: CASSTWTGINYGYTF.

The rearrangement uses TRBV5-1 and TRBJ1-4; D unresolved. The V gene lost 4 bases and the J gene lost 5 bases, with 12 bases spanning the gap. Germline loops: CDR1 SGHRS, CDR2 YFSETQ. This CDR3 region has 14 residues. The CDR3 bases are TGCGCCAGCAGCCCTAGGACGGGAAATGAAAAACTGTTTTTT. It codes for CASSPRTGNEKLFF.

The CDR3 reads CASSSRGGNNYGYTF. The CDR3 DNA is TGTGCCAGCAGCTCCCGGGGTGGAAATAACTATGGCTACACCTTC. This chain connects TRBV6-6 to TRBJ1-2; no reliable D call. The germline CDR1 and CDR2 sequences are MNHNY and SVGAGI (reference sequence). CDR3 length: 15 amino acids. V lost 6 bases, J lost 1 base, and 15 bases lay in between.